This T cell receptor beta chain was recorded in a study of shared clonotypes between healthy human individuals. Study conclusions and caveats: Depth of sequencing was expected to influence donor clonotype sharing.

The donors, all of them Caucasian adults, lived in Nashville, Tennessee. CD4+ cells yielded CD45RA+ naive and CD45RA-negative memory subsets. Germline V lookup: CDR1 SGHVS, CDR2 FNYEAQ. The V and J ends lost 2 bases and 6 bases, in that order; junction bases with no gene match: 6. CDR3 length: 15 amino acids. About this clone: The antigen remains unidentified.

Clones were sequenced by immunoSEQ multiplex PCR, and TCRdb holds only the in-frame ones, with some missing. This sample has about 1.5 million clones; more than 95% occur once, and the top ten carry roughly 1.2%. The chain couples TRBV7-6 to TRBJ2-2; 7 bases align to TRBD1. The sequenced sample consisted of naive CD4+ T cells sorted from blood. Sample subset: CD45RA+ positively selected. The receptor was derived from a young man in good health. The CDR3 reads CASSLIQGIPGELFF. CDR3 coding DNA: TGTGCCAGCAGCTTAATACAGGGGATACCCGGGGAGCTGTTTTTT.